This TCR beta chain stems from a study of blood T cell repertoires in COVID-19. Original analysis: Using reference gene primer amplification, nucleated cell counts were estimated. Method: immunoSEQ multiplex PCR; TCRdb's copy keeps in-frame clones and lacks some. Clonal size and the V and J genes are those of that table, whereas D and trimming came from the DNA. The sample includes 200,000 to 300,000 clones, roughly 91% of them seen just once. The germline V gene has CDR1 LGHNA and CDR2 YNFKEQ. The CDR3 spans 14 residues. Trimming pared 1 base from V and 4 bases from J, leaving 10 bases between. The chain couples TRBV4-2 to TRBJ1-1, with D maybe TRBD1 (5 bases). Sequencing input: peripheral blood. The source is a man aged 30 to 39 with COVID-19, enrolled during active disease. CDR3: CASSQVTRATEAFF. DNA of the CDR3: TGTGCCAGCAGCCAAGTTACCAGGGCCACTGAAGCTTTCTTT.